The rows below give T cell receptor beta chains drawn from one sample of a study of blood T cell repertoires in COVID-19. This table comes from immunoSEQ multiplex PCR, and its TCRdb copy is limited to in-frame clones, with some not included. The table includes approximately 75,000 clones, around 82% detected once. The sample consisted of peripheral blood. All receptors derive from a human donor in a cohort sampled during active COVID-19. Each CDR3 is given with its conserved first and last residue. Fields, in order: J gene, clone size, D gene, V gene, CDR3 DNA, CDR3 protein. The D gene is left open where the match is weak. Part of the rows lack a size; the others show once, few, many or a class for expanded clones.

TRBJ1-6 | few | TRBD1 | TRBV23-1 | TGCGCCAGCAGTCAGCGGGACAGGACAAACTCCTATAATTCACCCCTCCACTTT | CASSQRDRTNSYNSPLHF
TRBJ1-2 | once | TRBD1 | TRBV6-1 | TGTGCCAGCAGTGAAAGGACAGGGATGGTCTATGGCTACACCTTC | CASSERTGMVYGYTF
TRBJ2-5 | NA | TRBD1 | TRBV5-1 | TGCGCCAGCAGCTCGGGACAGCAGAGAACCCAGTACTTC | CASSSGQQRTQYF
TRBJ2-7 | NA | NA | TRBV7-2 | TGTGCCAGCAGCTCTTTCGGGGGCTACGAGCAGTACTTC | CASSSFGGYEQYF
TRBJ2-1 | NA | NA | TRBV27 | TGTGCCAGCAGGTCAGGGTCATCCTTCCGTCGTGATGAGCAGTTCTTC | CASRSGSSFRRDEQFF
TRBJ1-2 | few | NA | TRBV6-5 | TGTGCCAGTGCCCCGGGGAGCTATGGCTACACCTTC | CASAPGSYGYTF
TRBJ1-6 | NA | TRBD1 | TRBV2 | TGTGCCAGCAGTGGGGGACAGGAGGGTAGCTCCTATAATTCACCCCTCCACTTT | CASSGGQEGSSYNSPLHF
TRBJ1-2 | NA | TRBD1 | TRBV19 | TGTGCCAGTTCATACAGGGGGGATGGCTACACCTTC | CASSYRGDGYTF
TRBJ2-7 | NA | NA | TRBV30 | TGTGCCTGGCTGGGACTCCCTCCCTACGAGCAGTACTTC | CAWLGLPPYEQYF
TRBJ1-6 | NA | TRBD1 | TRBV7-2 | TGTGCCAGCAGCAAGGACAGGGGCTTTAATTCACCCCTCCACTTT | CASSKDRGFNSPLHF
TRBJ2-7 | NA | NA | TRBV9 | TGTGCCAGCAGCGGAGGGGGAGGGGGCGAGCAGTACTTC | CASSGGGGGEQYF
TRBJ1-6 | NA | NA | TRBV6-5 | TGTGCCAGCAGCTCCGGGTGGGGCAATTCACCCCTCCACTTT | CASSSGWGNSPLHF
TRBJ1-1 | NA | TRBD1 | TRBV19 | TGTGCCAGTAGAACAAACAGGGGGAAGATTGAAGCTTTCTTT | CASRTNRGKIEAFF
TRBJ1-2 | NA | NA | TRBV5-1 | TGCGCCAGCAGCTTTGGACAGAACTATGGCTACACCTTC | CASSFGQNYGYTF
TRBJ1-4 | NA | NA | TRBV15 | TGTGCCACCAGCAGAGATGTGGGGGCGGTTGAAAAACTGTTTTTT | CATSRDVGAVEKLFF
TRBJ2-7 | few | NA | TRBV4-3 | TGCGCCAGCAGCCTTGCGGACTCGGGAACCTACGAGCAGTACTTC | CASSLADSGTYEQYF
TRBJ1-5 | NA | NA | TRBV5-6 | TGTGCCAGCAGCTCGTTCGACAGGACCCGGGGCAATCAGCCCCAGCATTTT | CASSSFDRTRGNQPQHF
TRBJ2-1 | NA | NA | TRBV5-1 | TGCGCCAGCTACAAAGGTGGCGGGCAGGATGAGCAGTTCTTC | CASYKGGGQDEQFF
TRBJ2-7 | NA | NA | TRBV19 | TGTGCCACATCTCTAGTAACCTCCTCCGAGCAGTACTTC | CATSLVTSSEQYF
TRBJ2-7 | NA | TRBD2 | TRBV6-5 | TGTGCCAGCAACCCAGCGGGGAGCTCCTACGAGCAGTACTTC | CASNPAGSSYEQYF
TRBJ1-6 | NA | NA | TRBV7-6 | TGTGCCAGCAGCCAAACCCCAGGGTCGAGACGATCACCCCTCCACTTT | CASSQTPGSRRSPLHF
TRBJ1-4 | once | TRBD1 | TRBV19 | TGTGCCAGTAGTATAGGGTGGGACAGGGGGTCTACTAATGAAAAACTGTTTTTT | CASSIGWDRGSTNEKLFF
TRBJ1-1 | once | NA | TRBV10-3 | TGTGCCATCAGTGTCGGGGTGGGTGGCACTGAAGCTTTCTTT | CAISVGVGGTEAFF
TRBJ2-7 | NA | NA | TRBV12-3/TRBV12-4 | TGTGCCAGCAGTTTGACAGCGACCTACGAGCAGTACTTC | CASSLTATYEQYF
TRBJ1-5 | NA | TRBD1 | TRBV19 | TGTGCCAGTAGTACCTTAGGACAGGCCACAATACAGCCCCAGCATTTT | CASSTLGQATIQPQHF
TRBJ2-7 | NA | TRBD1 | TRBV15 | TGTGCCACCAGCAGGCCCGGGACAGGGGAATACGAGCAGTACTTC | CATSRPGTGEYEQYF
TRBJ2-7 | NA | NA | TRBV5-1 | TGCGCCAGCAGCTTGAAAATCGGTAACGAGCAGTACTTC | CASSLKIGNEQYF
TRBJ1-4 | NA | TRBD1 | TRBV5-1 | TGCGCCAGCAGCGCCAAGACAGGGATTGATGAAAAACTGTTTTTT | CASSAKTGIDEKLFF
TRBJ2-1 | NA | TRBD2 | TRBV7-6 | TGTGCCAGCAGCTCTACCGGGGGGGCCTTCTACAATGAGCAGTTCTTC | CASSSTGGAFYNEQFF
TRBJ1-2 | few | NA | TRBV6-6 | TGTGCCAGCGTGGTACACCTCAATGGCTACACCTTC | CASVVHLNGYTF
TRBJ2-1 | NA | NA | TRBV29-1 | TGCAGCGCGGGGCGGAGCTCCTACAATGAGCAGTTCTTC | CSAGRSSYNEQFF
TRBJ2-1 | NA | NA | TRBV14 | TGTGCCAGCAGCCCCCACAGGGGGGGGGACAATGAGCAGTTCTTC | CASSPHRGGDNEQFF
TRBJ1-5 | NA | TRBD1 | TRBV7-8 | TGTGCCAGCAGCTTAAACAGGGGAATTCAGCCCCAGCATTTT | CASSLNRGIQPQHF
TRBJ1-3 | NA | NA | TRBV6-5 | TGTGCCAGCAGTTACTCGGGGAGTCCTGGAAACACCATATATTTT | CASSYSGSPGNTIYF
TRBJ1-1 | NA | TRBD1 | TRBV10-3 | TGTGCCATCAGTGGAGCAGACAGGGCAAAAGAAGCTTTCTTT | CAISGADRAKEAFF
TRBJ2-7 | NA | TRBD1 | TRBV18 | TGTGCCAGCTCACCGGGACAGGGGGATCTCACCTACGAGCAGTACTTC | CASSPGQGDLTYEQYF
TRBJ2-3 | NA | TRBD2 | TRBV7-2 | TGTGCCAGCAGCTTGTTGCGGGGGTCCAGCACAGATACGCAGTATTTT | CASSLLRGSSTDTQYF
TRBJ2-1 | few | NA | TRBV2 | TGTGCCAGCAGTGAGTCTCAATCGGGCTCCTACAATGAGCAGTTCTTC | CASSESQSGSYNEQFF
TRBJ1-1 | NA | NA | TRBV6-5 | TGTGCCAGCAGTCCGGGACAGAACACTGAAGCTTTCTTT | CASSPGQNTEAFF
TRBJ1-6 | NA | NA | TRBV4-2 | TGTGCCAGCAGCCAAGGTAGGGGCGCCGGGGGTTCACCCCTCCACTTT | CASSQGRGAGGSPLHF
TRBJ1-2 | NA | NA | TRBV15 | TGTGCCACCAGCACTTCTAACTATGGCTACACCTTC | CATSTSNYGYTF
TRBJ1-3 | NA | NA | TRBV5-6 | TGTGCCAGCCGCTCGTGGCGGGCCACCCGTCTTGGCTCTGGAAACACCATATATTTT | CASRSWRATRLGSGNTIYF
TRBJ1-4 | NA | TRBD1 | TRBV19 | TGTGCCAGTAGCGCAAGGGGGCCGGGTGAAAAACTGTTTTTT | CASSARGPGEKLFF
TRBJ1-2 | NA | NA | TRBV29-1 | TGCAGCGCGCAAGGGGTCGGCTACACCTTC | CSAQGVGYTF
TRBJ1-3 | NA | NA | TRBV12-5 | TGTGCTAGTGGTTTATTGTTACGGTCTGGAAACACCATATATTTT | CASGLLLRSGNTIYF
TRBJ1-5 | NA | NA | TRBV6-1 | TGTGCCAGCAGTGAAAGTATCGTCCCCGGCGCGGGGGTGAGTAGCAATCAGCCCCAGCATTTT | CASSESIVPGAGVSSNQPQHF
TRBJ1-1 | NA | NA | TRBV11-1 | TGTGCCAGCACCCTTGGGCTTTCGAACACTGAAGCTTTCTTT | CASTLGLSNTEAFF
TRBJ2-7 | NA | NA | TRBV3-1/TRBV3-2 | TGTGCCAGCAGCCAAGCAGCGGCCCCGACTTACGAGCAGTACTTC | CASSQAAAPTYEQYF
TRBJ2-5 | NA | TRBD2 | TRBV5-1 | TGCGCCAGCAGCTTGCGGGGGGTCCAAGAGACCCAGTACTTC | CASSLRGVQETQYF
TRBJ2-7 | NA | NA | TRBV27 | TGTGCCAGCAGTTTATCGCGAGGTTACGAGCAGTACTTC | CASSLSRGYEQYF